These T cell receptor beta chains were read from a single sample in a study of blood T cell repertoires in COVID-19. The repertoire was sequenced with immunoSEQ multiplex PCR; TCRdb's copy has only in-frame clones and lacks some. The table lists over 85,000 clones, 70% to 80% of them singletons. Material for sequencing was peripheral blood. These receptors were collected from a man in his sixties or seventies with acute or convalescent COVID-19. Both conserved end residues are part of each CDR3. Each record gives: CDR3 length, V gene, clone size, D gene, J gene, CDR3 protein, CDR3 DNA. D genes are given only for firm matches. The listing skips clone size in some rows; elsewhere it reads once, few, many or a size class.

CDR3 length: 18; V gene: TRBV6-2/TRBV6-3; clone size: once; D gene: .; J gene: TRBJ2-3; CDR3 protein: CASSLNPPPWGGTDTQYF; CDR3 DNA: TGTGCCAGCAGTCTTAACCCACCCCCGTGGGGCGGCACAGATACGCAGTATTTT
CDR3 length: 13; V gene: TRBV11-2; clone size: .; D gene: TRBD1; J gene: TRBJ1-2; CDR3 protein: CASSSGGHYGYTF; CDR3 DNA: TGTGCCAGCAGCTCAGGGGGCCACTATGGCTACACCTTC
CDR3 length: 19; V gene: TRBV19; clone size: .; D gene: TRBD1; J gene: TRBJ2-4; CDR3 protein: CASSRQLPGQRLAKNIQYF; CDR3 DNA: TGTGCCAGTAGTAGACAACTTCCGGGACAGAGATTAGCCAAAAACATTCAGTACTTC
CDR3 length: 18; V gene: TRBV10-3; clone size: .; D gene: .; J gene: TRBJ1-1; CDR3 protein: CAISEWFRAGRENTEAFF; CDR3 DNA: TGTGCCATCAGTGAATGGTTCAGGGCAGGGCGGGAGAACACTGAAGCTTTCTTT
CDR3 length: 16; V gene: TRBV5-6; clone size: few; D gene: .; J gene: TRBJ1-4; CDR3 protein: CASSSIQGSANEKLFF; CDR3 DNA: TGTGCCAGCAGCTCGATACAGGGTAGCGCTAATGAAAAACTGTTTTTT
CDR3 length: 13; V gene: TRBV23-1; clone size: .; D gene: .; J gene: TRBJ1-5; CDR3 protein: CASTTRGNQPQHF; CDR3 DNA: TGCGCCAGCACCACCCGCGGCAATCAGCCCCAGCATTTT
CDR3 length: 13; V gene: TRBV11-2; clone size: .; D gene: TRBD1; J gene: TRBJ2-7; CDR3 protein: CASSYGQVDEQYF; CDR3 DNA: TGTGCCAGCAGCTACGGACAGGTCGACGAGCAGTACTTC
CDR3 length: 17; V gene: TRBV27; clone size: once; D gene: .; J gene: TRBJ2-2; CDR3 protein: CASSLTAEGRSGGELFF; CDR3 DNA: TGTGCCAGCAGTCTAACAGCTGAGGGTCGTTCAGGCGGGGAGCTGTTTTTT
CDR3 length: 12; V gene: TRBV11-3; clone size: .; D gene: .; J gene: TRBJ2-3; CDR3 protein: CASSFDAGPQYF; CDR3 DNA: TGTGCCAGCAGTTTCGACGCAGGGCCGCAGTATTTT
CDR3 length: 14; V gene: TRBV6-5; clone size: few; D gene: TRBD1; J gene: TRBJ2-3; CDR3 protein: CASITGVFTDTQYF; CDR3 DNA: TGTGCCAGCATTACAGGGGTCTTCACAGATACGCAGTATTTT
CDR3 length: 19; V gene: TRBV13; clone size: .; D gene: .; J gene: TRBJ2-3; CDR3 protein: CASSTGGTGGLVLTDTQYF; CDR3 DNA: TGTGCCAGCAGCACAGGAGGGACAGGAGGACTAGTTCTCACAGATACGCAGTATTTT
CDR3 length: 17; V gene: TRBV4-3; clone size: once; D gene: TRBD2; J gene: TRBJ2-7; CDR3 protein: CASSQDLLAGGRNEQYF; CDR3 DNA: TGCGCCAGCAGCCAAGATTTGCTAGCGGGAGGGCGAAACGAGCAGTACTTC
CDR3 length: 16; V gene: TRBV28; clone size: .; D gene: .; J gene: TRBJ1-2; CDR3 protein: CASLRQGQGHDYGYTF; CDR3 DNA: TGTGCCAGTTTAAGGCAGGGGCAGGGGCATGACTATGGCTACACCTTC
CDR3 length: 14; V gene: TRBV19; clone size: .; D gene: TRBD2; J gene: TRBJ2-1; CDR3 protein: CASKLAATYNEQFF; CDR3 DNA: TGTGCCAGTAAACTAGCGGCTACCTACAATGAGCAGTTCTTC
CDR3 length: 16; V gene: TRBV9; clone size: few; D gene: .; J gene: TRBJ1-3; CDR3 protein: CASSVEGTSSGNTIYF; CDR3 DNA: TGTGCCAGCAGCGTAGAAGGGACTAGCTCTGGAAACACCATATATTTT
CDR3 length: 15; V gene: TRBV15; clone size: .; D gene: .; J gene: TRBJ1-3; CDR3 protein: CATSRDARGGNTIYF; CDR3 DNA: TGTGCCACCAGCAGAGATGCCAGGGGTGGAAACACCATATATTTT
CDR3 length: 15; V gene: TRBV7-9; clone size: few; D gene: TRBD2; J gene: TRBJ2-1; CDR3 protein: CASSLLAGVGNEQFF; CDR3 DNA: TGTGCCAGCAGCCTACTAGCGGGAGTCGGCAATGAGCAGTTCTTC